This T cell receptor beta chain was captured in a study of blood T cell repertoires in COVID-19. Clones were sequenced by immunoSEQ multiplex PCR, and TCRdb holds only the in-frame ones, with some missing. The data contain 160,000 or so clones, approximately 88% of them singletons. The V end was cut by 7 bases, the J end by 4 bases, with 13 bases between. This CDR3 has 13 residues. Looked up from germline, CDR1 is MNHEY and CDR2 is SVGAGI. The TCR was taken from a man in his sixties with acute or convalescent COVID-19. The V call is TRBV6-5, the J call TRBJ1-2; D gene uncertain. Sample: peripheral blood. The CDR3: CASNPPIVYGYTF. The CDR3 DNA reads as TGTGCCAGCAATCCCCCCATAGTCTATGGCTACACCTTC.